The sequence of this TCR beta chain was determined in a study of T cells after yellow fever vaccination. V lost 4 bases to trimming and J lost 2 bases, with 17 bases between them. Germline values: CDR1 LGHNA, CDR2 YSLEER. The CDR3 contains 16 residues. At least ten counts were recorded for this clonotype. Antigen: not known. Overall study results and limits: When the response was secondary, it was weaker but reached its peak faster, day 5 versus 15.

TCRdb fed the 5' RACE reads into MiXCR, producing one record per CDR3 protein. The table has roughly 27,000 distinct CDR3 sequences, under 6% seen once. Sequenced material: CD8+ T cells sorted from PBMCs, taken 10 days after the yellow fever booster vaccination. The TCR sequence derives from a man aged 30-40 years who received the YFV17D yellow fever vaccine. The chain carries TRBV4-3 and TRBJ1-2; D gene ambiguous. The CDR3, as DNA: TGCGCCAGCAGCCCCGTGGACCGGACGCGGAACTATGGCTACACCTTC. Its protein is CASSPVDRTRNYGYTF.